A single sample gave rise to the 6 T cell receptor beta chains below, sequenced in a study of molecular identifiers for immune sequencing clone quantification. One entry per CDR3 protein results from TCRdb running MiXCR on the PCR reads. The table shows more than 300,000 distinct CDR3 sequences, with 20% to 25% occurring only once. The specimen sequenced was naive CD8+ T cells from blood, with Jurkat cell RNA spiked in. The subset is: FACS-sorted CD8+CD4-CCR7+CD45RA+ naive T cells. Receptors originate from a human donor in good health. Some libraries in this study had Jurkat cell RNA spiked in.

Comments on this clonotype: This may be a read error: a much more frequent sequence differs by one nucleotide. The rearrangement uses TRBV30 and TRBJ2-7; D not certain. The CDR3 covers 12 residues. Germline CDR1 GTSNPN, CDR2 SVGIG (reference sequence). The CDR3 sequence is CAWSGQSYERYF. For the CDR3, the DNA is TGTGCCTGGAGTGGCCAATCCTACGAGCGGTACTTC.

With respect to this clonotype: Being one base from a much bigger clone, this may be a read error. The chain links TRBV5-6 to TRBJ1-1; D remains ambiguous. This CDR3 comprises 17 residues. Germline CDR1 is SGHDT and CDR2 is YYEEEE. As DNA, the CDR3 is TGTGCCAGCGGCTTGGGCCAGGTGGGGTACGTGAACACTGAAGCTTTCTTT. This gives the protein CASGLGQVGYVNTEAFF.

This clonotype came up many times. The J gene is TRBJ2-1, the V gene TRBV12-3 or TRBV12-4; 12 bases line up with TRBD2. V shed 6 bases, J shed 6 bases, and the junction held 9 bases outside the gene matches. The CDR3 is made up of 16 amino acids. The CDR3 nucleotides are TGTGCCAGCAGCCCCTACCCACTAGCGGGAGGCAATGAGCAGTTCTTC. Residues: CASSPYPLAGGNEQFF.

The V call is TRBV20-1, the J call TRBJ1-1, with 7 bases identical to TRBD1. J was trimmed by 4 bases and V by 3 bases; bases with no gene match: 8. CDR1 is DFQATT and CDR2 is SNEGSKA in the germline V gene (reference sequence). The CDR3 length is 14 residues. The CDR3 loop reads CSASDDRVGTEAFF. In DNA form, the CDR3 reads TGCAGTGCTAGCGACGACAGGGTGGGCACTGAAGCTTTCTTT.

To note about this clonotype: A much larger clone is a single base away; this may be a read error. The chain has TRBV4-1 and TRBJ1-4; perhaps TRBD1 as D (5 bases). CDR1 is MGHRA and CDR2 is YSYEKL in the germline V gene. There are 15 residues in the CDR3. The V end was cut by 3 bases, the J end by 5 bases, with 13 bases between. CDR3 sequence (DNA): TGCGCCAGCAGCCAGGGAACGGGACGGAATGAAAAACTGTTTTTT. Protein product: CASSQGTGRNEKLFF.

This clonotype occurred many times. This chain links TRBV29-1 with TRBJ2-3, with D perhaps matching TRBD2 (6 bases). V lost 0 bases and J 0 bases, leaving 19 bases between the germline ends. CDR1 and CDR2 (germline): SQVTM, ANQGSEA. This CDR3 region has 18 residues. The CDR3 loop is CSVEDLFVSGTSTDTQYF. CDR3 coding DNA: TGCAGCGTTGAAGATCTCTTTGTTAGCGGAACTAGCACAGATACGCAGTATTTT.